This is a list of T cell receptor beta chains from one sample in a study of regulatory T cells in long-lasting Graves disease. MiXCR was run by TCRdb on the multiplex PCR reads, yielding one entry per CDR3 protein. The sample yields under 500,000 distinct CDR3 sequences, roughly 20% seen once. The sample here was peripheral blood mononuclear cells (PBMCs), taken when the disease was refractory, from a patient treated with antithyroid drugs. Source of these receptors: a female donor with Graves disease. Each CDR3 is given with its conserved first and last residue. D genes are given only for firm matches. Expanded clones get a size class; other rows say once, few or many, or leave the size out.

j_gene | abundance | d_gene | v_gene | CDR3nt | CDR3aa
TRBJ2-4 | many | . | TRBV2 | TGTGCCAGCAGCGCTTGGGATGACGGCGACATTCAGTACTTC | CASSAWDDGDIQYF
TRBJ2-5 | . | . | TRBV29-1 | TGCAGCGTTGCCGGGACAACATGGGGGACCCAGTACTTC | CSVAGTTWGTQYF
TRBJ2-7 | . | . | TRBV15 | TGTGCCACCAGCAGAGGTGGCAGGGGAGCCTACGAGCAGTACTTC | CATSRGGRGAYEQYF
TRBJ2-6 | . | TRBD2 | TRBV19 | TGTGCCAGTAGTACCCTAGCGGGTGCAACCTCTGGGGCCAACGTCCTGACTTTC | CASSTLAGATSGANVLTF
TRBJ2-7 | . | TRBD2 | TRBV20-1 | TGCAGTGCTGTTACTAGCGGCTCCTACGAGCAGTACTTC | CSAVTSGSYEQYF
TRBJ2-2 | few | . | TRBV19 | TGTGCCAGTAGTATTCTGTTAGGGTCCACCGGGGAGCTGTTTTTT | CASSILLGSTGELFF
TRBJ1-1 | many | . | TRBV29-1 | TGCAGCTCCGACGGGGGGTTGAACACTGAAGCTTTCTTT | CSSDGGLNTEAFF
TRBJ2-2 | . | TRBD2 | TRBV5-1 | TGCGCCAGCAGAGACAGACTAGCTGGCACCGGGGAGCTGTTTTTT | CASRDRLAGTGELFF
TRBJ1-1 | . | TRBD1 | TRBV14 | TGTGCCAGCAGCCAAAGGACAGGGGGCCACTCTGAAGCTTTCTTT | CASSQRTGGHSEAFF
TRBJ1-2 | few | . | TRBV20-1 | TGCAGTGCTAGAGGGACCGACGGAAGAGTGTATGGCTACACCTTC | CSARGTDGRVYGYTF
TRBJ1-5 | . | . | TRBV19 | TGTGCCAGTAGTTCCGACACGAAGCCCCAGCATTTT | CASSSDTKPQHF
TRBJ1-5 | few | TRBD1 | TRBV27 | TGTGCCAGCAGTAAGGGAAAGGGGGCGCTGGATCAGCCCCAGCATTTT | CASSKGKGALDQPQHF
TRBJ2-7 | many | TRBD2 | TRBV5-1 | TGCGCCAGCAGCTTGGCTGGAGCTAGCGGAGTCTACGAGCAGTACTTC | CASSLAGASGVYEQYF
TRBJ2-7 | many | TRBD1 | TRBV28 | TGTGCCAGCAGTCTACCCGGGACAGCTTCCTACGAGCAGTACTTC | CASSLPGTASYEQYF
TRBJ1-5 | many | . | TRBV30 | TGTGCCTGGAGCCTAGTTGGAGGCAATCAGCCCCAGCATTTT | CAWSLVGGNQPQHF
TRBJ1-1 | many | TRBD1 | TRBV7-2 | TGTGCCAGCAGCTTAGGAGGGACAGGGGGCCACGGTGAAGCTTTCTTT | CASSLGGTGGHGEAFF
TRBJ2-7 | many | . | TRBV6-1 | TGTGCCAGCGGGGGTTCGATGGCCCAGTCCTACGAGCAGTACTTC | CASGGSMAQSYEQYF
TRBJ2-1 | . | . | TRBV11-2 | TGTGCCAGCAGCCGACTGGAGGGAGTAAGTGAGCAGTTCTTC | CASSRLEGVSEQFF
TRBJ2-2 | . | . | TRBV11-2 | TGTGCCAGCAGCCCCCGGAGCAGCCCGGGGCTGTTTTTT | CASSPRSSPGLFF
TRBJ2-5 | many | . | TRBV6-2/TRBV6-3 | TGTGCCAGCAGTTACCCAGGACTCAACCAAGAGACCCAGTACTTC | CASSYPGLNQETQYF
TRBJ1-4 | few | TRBD1 | TRBV20-1 | TGCAGTGCTAGAGGCAAGGGGAGGGGGCAAGAAAAACTGTTTTTT | CSARGKGRGQEKLFF
TRBJ2-1 | . | . | TRBV28 | TGTGCCAGCAGTTTATCCCCAGGCGGGTACAATGAGCAGTTCTTC | CASSLSPGGYNEQFF
TRBJ1-1 | . | . | TRBV30 | TGTGCCTGGAGCGCGCCCGGGACCTCATGGACTGAAGCTTCCTTT | CAWSAPGTSWTEASF
TRBJ1-1 | . | . | TRBV2 | TGTGCCAACAGCGAAAGACCGCGATCGGGGGGGTTGAACACTGAAGCTTTCTTT | CANSERPRSGGLNTEAFF
TRBJ1-2 | many | . | TRBV12-3/TRBV12-4 | TGTGCCAGCAGCCGAGTATACTATGGCTACACCTTC | CASSRVYYGYTF
TRBJ2-1 | few | . | TRBV12-3/TRBV12-4 | TGTGCCAGCAGTTCCCCGACTAGTACTGAGCAGTTCTTC | CASSSPTSTEQFF
TRBJ1-2 | few | TRBD1 | TRBV2 | TGTGCCAGCAGTGCCGACCGGGACAGGGGATCTGGCTACACCTTC | CASSADRDRGSGYTF
TRBJ2-7 | . | TRBD1 | TRBV5-1 | TGCGCCAGCAGCCTACAGGGGGCCAGTTTCGAGCAGTACTTC | CASSLQGASFEQYF
TRBJ2-5 | . | TRBD1 | TRBV24-1 | TGTGCCACCAGCGGGACAGTACAAGAGACCCAGTACTTC | CATSGTVQETQYF
TRBJ2-1 | . | TRBD2 | TRBV6-1 | TGTGCCAGCAGGGATACTAGCGGGAGTAGGTCGGAGCAGTTCTTC | CASRDTSGSRSEQFF
TRBJ1-5 | few | TRBD1 | TRBV6-1 | TGTGCCAGCAACAAAAATGGACAGGGACCGATGATACGAAATCAGCCCCAGCATTTT | CASNKNGQGPMIRNQPQHF
TRBJ1-1 | . | . | TRBV30 | TGTGCCTGGAGGATGAACACTGAAGCTTTCTTT | CAWRMNTEAFF
TRBJ2-7 | many | . | TRBV7-6 | TGTGCCAGCAGCCAGGCTGGGACCCGCGGGTACGAGCAGTACTTC | CASSQAGTRGYEQYF
TRBJ1-4 | many | TRBD1 | TRBV12-3/TRBV12-4 | TGTGCCAGCAGCGGGACAGGGTTTAATGAAAAACTGTTTTTT | CASSGTGFNEKLFF
TRBJ2-5 | many | . | TRBV6-1 | TGTGCCAGCAGTGAAGTTAGGGGGAAGGAGACCCAGTACTTC | CASSEVRGKETQYF
TRBJ2-7 | many | . | TRBV20-1 | TGCAGTGCTAGAGACCCGATCTCCTACGAGCAGTACTTC | CSARDPISYEQYF
TRBJ1-1 | once | . | TRBV6-1 | TGTGCCAGCATACTGGGTACTGAAGCTTTCTTT | CASILGTEAFF
TRBJ1-5 | few | TRBD1 | TRBV6-5 | TGTGCCAGCAGTTACGGACAGGGGGCCGGCAATCAGCCCCAGCATTTT | CASSYGQGAGNQPQHF
TRBJ2-5 | many | . | TRBV28 | TGTGCCAGCAGTTTACCCGGGACAGAGACCCAGTACTTC | CASSLPGTETQYF
TRBJ1-2 | many | . | TRBV6-1 | TGTGCCAGCAGTCAGCAACTCGACAGTAACTATGGCTACACCTTC | CASSQQLDSNYGYTF
TRBJ2-5 | . | . | TRBV7-9 | TGTGCCAGCAGACCTGGACAATACCAAGAGACCCAGTACTTC | CASRPGQYQETQYF
TRBJ1-6 | many | TRBD1 | TRBV2 | TGTGCCAGCAGTGAACCGTCAGGGGGTTCCAATTCACCCCTCCACTTT | CASSEPSGGSNSPLHF
TRBJ2-2 | many | TRBD1 | TRBV28 | TGTGCCAGTCTCCGGGACAGGTACACCGGGGAGCTGTTTTTT | CASLRDRYTGELFF
TRBJ1-1 | many | . | TRBV7-2 | TGTGCCAGCAGCTCGAGGTGGGGGCAGGGAGCGAACACTGAAGCTTTCTTT | CASSSRWGQGANTEAFF
TRBJ2-7 | . | . | TRBV13 | TGTGCCAGCAGCATGGGGAAGGACGAGCAGTACTTC | CASSMGKDEQYF
TRBJ2-7 | many | TRBD2 | TRBV7-6 | TGTGCCAGCAGCTTAGCCGCGGGAGGGTTCTCCTACGAGCAGTACTTC | CASSLAAGGFSYEQYF
TRBJ1-2 | . | . | TRBV4-3 | TGCGCCAGCAGCCAAGCGGGCAGCTATGGCTACACCTTC | CASSQAGSYGYTF
TRBJ2-5 | . | TRBD2 | TRBV7-9 | TGTGCCAGCAGCCTACTAGCGGGAGCCGGGGAGACCCAGTACTTC | CASSLLAGAGETQYF
TRBJ2-1 | . | . | TRBV11-2 | TGTGCCAGCAGCTTAGGTTTTTATGAGCAGTTCTTC | CASSLGFYEQFF
TRBJ1-4 | few | . | TRBV27 | TGTGCCAGCAGTTTAATAGGGTCTGATGAAAAACTGTTTTTT | CASSLIGSDEKLFF
TRBJ2-7 | few | TRBD1 | TRBV10-2 | TGCGCCAGCAGTGCGCGGGGACAGGGCCTCGGGTACGAGCAGTACTTC | CASSARGQGLGYEQYF
TRBJ2-7 | . | . | TRBV20-1 | TGCAGTGCTAGAGATCAGGGGGGCTACGAGCAGTACTTC | CSARDQGGYEQYF
TRBJ2-2 | many | TRBD2 | TRBV12-3/TRBV12-4 | TGTGCCAGTCATAGCGGGATTAACACCGGGGAGCTGTTTTTT | CASHSGINTGELFF
TRBJ1-1 | few | . | TRBV6-9 | TGTGCCAGCAGTTACGACACGGACACTGAAGCTTTCTTT | CASSYDTDTEAFF
TRBJ2-5 | many | TRBD2 | TRBV7-2 | TGTGCCAGCAGCCCTAGCGGTGGAGAGACCCAGTACTTC | CASSPSGGETQYF